This T cell receptor (beta chain) appears in the sequencing data of a study of blood T cells in healthy people across ages. This CDR3 region has 16 residues. Per the germline V gene, CDR1 is SGHDT and CDR2 is YYEEEE. After removal of 2 bases from V and 4 bases from J, the junction contained 10 bases not matched to a gene. PCR was performed a second time for about 6 to 12 cycles using a sample-barcoded 5' primer and a J-beta primer mix. The authors tagged each cDNA molecule using a template-switch adaptor with 12 random nucleotides. Every individual sample yielded 2.5 million or more paired-end reads (each containing CDR3). TCRdb re-derived calls from the 5' RACE reads in MiXCR, one entry per CDR3 protein. This table holds about 590,000 distinct CDR3 sequences, about 30% found once. At least ten counts were recorded for this clonotype.

The rearrangement links TRBV5-6 to TRBJ2-5; 8 bases agree with TRBD2. Sequencing input: blood. The receptor comes from a woman of 80 years or more in good health. The CDR3 reads CASSFPPGGSTETQYF. CDR3 coding DNA: TGTGCCAGCAGCTTTCCACCGGGGGGGTCGACAGAGACCCAGTACTTC.